This TCR beta chain stems from a study of regulatory T cells in long-lasting Graves disease. Described time point: newly diagnosed GD, antithyroid drugs for less than 3 months. Scientists built the TCR library using RNA that was extracted from PBMCs. Study conclusions and caveats: Clonotypes that were public and shared totalled about 2,500 in persistent patients versus about 1,000 in new patients. Lower TCR diversity characterized persistent Graves' patients relative to newly diagnosed patients. Favored usage of TRBV28, TRBJ1-2 and TRBJ2-5 was recorded in persistent disease.

Researchers made TCR beta libraries by using iRepertoire HTBI primers and running Arm-PCR on CDR3 regions. From the multiplex PCR reads, TCRdb called clonotypes with MiXCR, one entry per CDR3 protein. The repertoire includes a few hundred thousand distinct CDR3 sequences, around 16% of them detected once, and about 19% sits in the top ten. Of note for this clonotype: The antigen is unknown.

This CDR3 is built from 15 residues. Germline V gives CDR1 MRHNA, CDR2 SNTAGT. The germline V and J ends were trimmed by 0 bases and 0 bases, with 7 bases remaining between them. The sample also formed part of further work on T cells in Graves' hyperthyroidism and ophthalmopathy. That source notes: Across 18 months, stable Graves' hyperthyroidism was marked by no progression to ophthalmopathy.

The receptor was isolated from a woman aged 18-29 years with Graves disease. V usage is TRBV6-4 and J usage is TRBJ2-3, with no clear D. This specimen consisted of peripheral blood mononuclear cells (PBMCs), obtained at new diagnosis, from a patient treated with antithyroid drugs. The CDR3 reads CASSDSTDSTDTQYF. The CDR3 DNA reads as TGTGCCAGCAGTGACTCGACCGATAGCACAGATACGCAGTATTTT.